This is a list of T cell receptor beta chains from one sample in a study of Graves' ophthalmopathy and Graves' hyperthyroidism. A single record per CDR3 protein comes from TCRdb applying MiXCR to the multiplex PCR reads. In the table there are approximately 1.2 million distinct CDR3 sequences, roughly two fifths of which are singletons. The sequenced sample consisted of peripheral blood or thyroid tissue (not recorded which). The receptor source for this set is an adult man with Graves' hyperthyroidism. Each CDR3 is given with its conserved first and last residue. Each record gives: J gene, V gene, clone size, D gene, CDR3 DNA, CDR3 protein. A D gene is named only where the DNA matches it firmly. Where a row states a size, it is once, few, many or the class of an expanded clone; other rows omit it.

j_call: TRBJ1-3
v_call: TRBV12-3/TRBV12-4
clone_size: NA
d_call: NA
cdr3_nt: TGTGCCAGCAGTTTGGGGCATATCTCTGGAAACACCATATATTTT
cdr3_aa: CASSLGHISGNTIYF

j_call: TRBJ1-1
v_call: TRBV12-3/TRBV12-4
clone_size: NA
d_call: TRBD1
cdr3_nt: TGTGCCAGCAGTCCTTGGACAGGGGGCACTGAAGCTTTCTTT
cdr3_aa: CASSPWTGGTEAFF

j_call: TRBJ1-3
v_call: TRBV20-1
clone_size: many
d_call: NA
cdr3_nt: TGCAGTGCTTTAGCTAATGCTGGAAACACCATATATTTT
cdr3_aa: CSALANAGNTIYF

j_call: TRBJ1-4
v_call: TRBV28
clone_size: NA
d_call: NA
cdr3_nt: TGTGCCAGCAGAACTCCGCAGGTGCATGAAAAACTGTTTTTT
cdr3_aa: CASRTPQVHEKLFF

j_call: TRBJ2-6
v_call: TRBV7-3
clone_size: NA
d_call: NA
cdr3_nt: TGTGCCAGCAGTTCTCGACAGGGTGTACGGGGGGCGCCTGGGGCCAACGTCCTGACTTTC
cdr3_aa: CASSSRQGVRGAPGANVLTF

j_call: TRBJ2-7
v_call: TRBV10-3
clone_size: many
d_call: NA
cdr3_nt: TGTGCCAACGGTAGGGGGGCCTACGAGCAGTACTTC
cdr3_aa: CANGRGAYEQYF

j_call: TRBJ1-5
v_call: TRBV30
clone_size: NA
d_call: NA
cdr3_nt: TGTGCCTGGAGTGTACAACAGGGCAATCAGCCCCAGCATTTT
cdr3_aa: CAWSVQQGNQPQHF

j_call: TRBJ1-2
v_call: TRBV2
clone_size: many
d_call: TRBD1
cdr3_nt: TGTGCCATTCCGACCGGGACAGGGGGCGACTATGGCTACACCTTC
cdr3_aa: CAIPTGTGGDYGYTF

j_call: TRBJ1-2
v_call: TRBV28
clone_size: few
d_call: NA
cdr3_nt: TGTGCCAGCAGTTTGGATGGGGGCCGCTATGGCTACACCTTC
cdr3_aa: CASSLDGGRYGYTF

j_call: TRBJ2-7
v_call: TRBV29-1
clone_size: many
d_call: TRBD2
cdr3_nt: TGCAGCGTTGCGGGGGGTTCGGGGTACGAGCAGTACTTC
cdr3_aa: CSVAGGSGYEQYF

j_call: TRBJ1-2
v_call: TRBV29-1
clone_size: many
d_call: TRBD1
cdr3_nt: TGCAGCGTTAGGACAGGGCAGACCGCTAACTATGGCTACACCTTC
cdr3_aa: CSVRTGQTANYGYTF

j_call: TRBJ2-7
v_call: TRBV5-1
clone_size: NA
d_call: NA
cdr3_nt: TGCGCCAGCAGCCGGACACCCCGCTCCTACGAGCAGTACTTC
cdr3_aa: CASSRTPRSYEQYF

j_call: TRBJ2-5
v_call: TRBV28
clone_size: NA
d_call: NA
cdr3_nt: TGTGCCAGCAGTTTACACGGACAAGAGACCCAGTACTTC
cdr3_aa: CASSLHGQETQYF

j_call: TRBJ1-1
v_call: TRBV20-1
clone_size: many
d_call: NA
cdr3_nt: TGCAGTGCTATTGATGCCCCGGTAGCTTTCTTT
cdr3_aa: CSAIDAPVAFF

j_call: TRBJ2-7
v_call: TRBV7-2
clone_size: many
d_call: NA
cdr3_nt: TGTGCCAGCAGCTACCAAGGGGGCTCCTACGAGCAGTACTTC
cdr3_aa: CASSYQGGSYEQYF

j_call: TRBJ2-5
v_call: TRBV5-1
clone_size: many
d_call: TRBD2
cdr3_nt: TGCGCCAGCAGGCTAGCGGGAGTTGAGGAAGAGACCCAGTACTTC
cdr3_aa: CASRLAGVEEETQYF

j_call: TRBJ1-2
v_call: TRBV7-9
clone_size: many
d_call: NA
cdr3_nt: TGTGCCAGCAGCTTAGTACAGACCTATGGCTACACCTTC
cdr3_aa: CASSLVQTYGYTF

j_call: TRBJ1-4
v_call: TRBV14
clone_size: many
d_call: NA
cdr3_nt: TGTGCCAGCAGCCGTGGCTCTGCGATCAATGAAAAACTGTTTTTT
cdr3_aa: CASSRGSAINEKLFF

j_call: TRBJ2-7
v_call: TRBV4-3
clone_size: NA
d_call: NA
cdr3_nt: TGCGCCAGCAGCCAACTGGGCTATCTCTCCTACGAGCAGTACTTC
cdr3_aa: CASSQLGYLSYEQYF

j_call: TRBJ2-7
v_call: TRBV29-1
clone_size: NA
d_call: TRBD1
cdr3_nt: TGCAGCCAAGACAGGGGGGGCACCTACGAGCAGTACTTC
cdr3_aa: CSQDRGGTYEQYF

j_call: TRBJ2-7
v_call: TRBV7-2
clone_size: many
d_call: TRBD1
cdr3_nt: TGTGCCAGCAGCTACCGAGACGGACAGGGACCCTACGAGCAGTACTTC
cdr3_aa: CASSYRDGQGPYEQYF

j_call: TRBJ1-3
v_call: TRBV7-9
clone_size: NA
d_call: NA
cdr3_nt: TGTGCCAGCAGTGCGCGCCTACCTCTTGATGGCTACACCATATATTTT
cdr3_aa: CASSARLPLDGYTIYF

j_call: TRBJ2-5
v_call: TRBV7-2
clone_size: NA
d_call: NA
cdr3_nt: TGTGCCAGCAGCTTAGGGGCGGGGGCGGGAGAGACCCAGTACTTC
cdr3_aa: CASSLGAGAGETQYF

j_call: TRBJ1-1
v_call: TRBV10-3
clone_size: NA
d_call: NA
cdr3_nt: TGTGCCATCAATCCTGGGGGCTTGACTGAAGCTTTCTTT
cdr3_aa: CAINPGGLTEAFF

j_call: TRBJ1-6
v_call: TRBV20-1
clone_size: many
d_call: NA
cdr3_nt: TGCAGTGCTAGGCGCAGGAGCTCCTATAATTCACCCCTCCACTTT
cdr3_aa: CSARRRSSYNSPLHF

j_call: TRBJ2-5
v_call: TRBV7-9
clone_size: many
d_call: TRBD2
cdr3_nt: TGTGCCAGCAGCTTAGCTCCCGGGCCTAGCGGGGAAGAGACCCAGTACTTC
cdr3_aa: CASSLAPGPSGEETQYF

j_call: TRBJ1-1
v_call: TRBV6-5
clone_size: few
d_call: TRBD1
cdr3_nt: TGTGCCAGCAGTACAGGGGGCGGCGACACTGAAGCTTTCTTT
cdr3_aa: CASSTGGGDTEAFF

j_call: TRBJ2-7
v_call: TRBV5-1
clone_size: few
d_call: TRBD1
cdr3_nt: TGCGCCAGCAGCGAAACAACAGGGGGCGGCTACGAGCAGTACTTC
cdr3_aa: CASSETTGGGYEQYF

j_call: TRBJ1-1
v_call: TRBV19
clone_size: many
d_call: NA
cdr3_nt: TGTGCCAGTAGTATACGTTCTGGGGAGAACACTGAAGCTTTCTTT
cdr3_aa: CASSIRSGENTEAFF

j_call: TRBJ2-7
v_call: TRBV7-9
clone_size: many
d_call: NA
cdr3_nt: TGTGCCAGCGGACCGAGCGAGCAGTACTTC
cdr3_aa: CASGPSEQYF

j_call: TRBJ2-3
v_call: TRBV10-3
clone_size: NA
d_call: NA
cdr3_nt: TGTGCCATCAGTGAAGTAAGGCAGAGCACAGATACGCAGTATTTT
cdr3_aa: CAISEVRQSTDTQYF